This T cell receptor (beta chain) was sequenced for a study of cytomegalovirus exposure and HLA in healthy donors. The PCR employed 60 Vbeta primers together with 13 Jbeta primers. TCRdb keeps only in-frame clones here, not all; method: immunoSEQ multiplex PCR. The table has 60,000 to 90,000 clones, approximately 67% seen once. This clone was seen only a few times. The antigen is unknown. Findings and limits, study-wide: TCR beta V segments were, for the most part, productive about 87% or about 30% of the time in an earlier analysis.

The CDR3 sequence is 15 residues long. Germline V gene lookup returns CDR1 SNHLY and CDR2 FYNNEI. The V and J ends lost 6 bases and 4 bases, in that order; junction bases with no gene match: 8. Sequencing was performed on PBMCs. The V call is TRBV2, the J call TRBJ2-5, with 10 bases aligning to TRBD2. This receptor was taken from a middle-aged man in good health and CMV-seropositive. CDR3 loop: CASSVGIAGGETQYF. Here the CDR3 DNA reads TGTGCCAGCAGCGTCGGTATAGCGGGAGGAGAGACCCAGTACTTC.